This T cell receptor (beta chain) was profiled in a study of cytomegalovirus exposure and HLA in healthy donors. The CDR3 runs 15 residues. Per the germline V gene, CDR1 is LNHNV and CDR2 is YYDKDF (reference sequence). Trimming left V 0 bases short and J 5 bases short, with 13 bases between. 60 Vbeta and 13 Jbeta primers were used in PCR. Profiling relied on immunoSEQ multiplex PCR, and the TCRdb table lists in-frame clones only, not all of them. There are about 120,000 clones in the sample; roughly 80% occur only once, and 2.7% lies in the top ten. This chain connects TRBV15 to TRBJ2-5, with a tentative D call TRBD2 (5 bases). The source of this sequence is a woman between 35 and 50 years old in good health and CMV-seropositive. The specimen was PBMCs. Here the CDR3 DNA reads TGTGCCACCAGCAGAGATTCCGGACGCGGGGAGACCCAGTACTTC. It translates to CATSRDSGRGETQYF.